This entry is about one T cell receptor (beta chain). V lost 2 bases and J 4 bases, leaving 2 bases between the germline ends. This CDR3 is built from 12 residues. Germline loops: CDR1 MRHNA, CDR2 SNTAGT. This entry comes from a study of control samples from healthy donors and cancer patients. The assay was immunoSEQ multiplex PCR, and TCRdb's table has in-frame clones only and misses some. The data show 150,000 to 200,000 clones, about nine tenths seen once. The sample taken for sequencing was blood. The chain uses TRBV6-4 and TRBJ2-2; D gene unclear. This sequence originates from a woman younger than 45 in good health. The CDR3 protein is CASSDSTGELFF. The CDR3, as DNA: TGTGCCAGCAGTGACAGCACCGGGGAGCTGTTTTTT.